The present T cell receptor (beta chain) was sequenced within a study of shared clonotypes between healthy human individuals. The method was immunoSEQ multiplex PCR; TCRdb's version includes in-frame clones alone and lacks a portion of them. The table records 2 million to 2.5 million clones, just over 90% of them present only once. V gave up 3 bases and J gave up 2 bases; unmatched junction bases: 14. Germline V gene lookup returns CDR1 KGHSH and CDR2 LQKENI. The CDR3 extends over 18 amino acids. The clonotype comes from a man between 18 and 29 years old in good health. Some clones in this sample may be carry-over from other donors' samples. Sequences were obtained from naive CD4+ T cells from PBMCs. Noted subset: CD45RA+ positively selected. V is TRBV18 and J is TRBJ2-7, with 9 bases matching TRBD2. The CDR3: CASSPPILSGRGTYEQYF. CDR3 sequence (DNA): TGTGCCAGCTCACCTCCCATTCTTAGCGGGAGAGGGACCTACGAGCAGTACTTC.